The clone carrying this TCR beta chain came up many times. The antigen remains undetermined. The data originate from a study of identical twins. Each donor (without exception) was a healthy Caucasian. Study outcomes and limitations: Abundant beta clonotypes from cord blood bore fewer insertions; memory repertoires lacked this pattern.

TCRdb fed the 5' RACE reads into MiXCR, producing one record per CDR3 protein. The sample includes approximately 1.8 million distinct CDR3 sequences, more than 30% of them seen just once. The clonotype was recovered from a newborn girl in good health. What was sequenced was cord blood.

For the CDR3, the DNA is TGTGCCAGCAGTTTGGTACAGGGGTTCTACAATGAGCAGTTCTTC. Translated, it gives CASSLVQGFYNEQFF. The chain links TRBV12-3 or TRBV12-4 to TRBJ2-1; 7 bases align to TRBD1. The CDR3 is 15 residues long. J lost 3 bases, V lost 3 bases, and 5 bases had no gene match.